What follows are 6 T cell receptor beta chains derived from one specimen sequenced in a study of blood T cell repertoires in COVID-19. The repertoire was sequenced with immunoSEQ multiplex PCR; TCRdb's copy has only in-frame clones and lacks some. The sample lists roughly 100,000 clones; around 76% were seen once. The sequenced sample was peripheral blood. The source of these receptors is a woman aged 70-85 years with acute or convalescent COVID-19.

V and J are TRBV6-1 and TRBJ1-6; 9 nucleotides agree with TRBD1. Trimming took 2 bases from V and 8 from J; bases not matched to a gene: 7. The germline V gene encodes CDR1 MNHNS and CDR2 SASEGT. There are 16 residues in the CDR3. CDR3 in amino acids: CASSETEGQGYSPLHF. The CDR3 nucleotides read TGTGCCAGCAGTGAAACCGAGGGACAGGGATATTCACCCCTCCACTTT.

The rearrangement uses TRBV5-6 and TRBJ2-3, with D possibly TRBD2 on 7 matching bases. CDR1 and CDR2 from the germline V gene are SGHDT and YYEEEE. The V end lost 1 base, the J end lost 4 bases, and 13 bases lay between the germline ends. The CDR3 is 15 amino acids. The CDR3 loop is CASSLMGEGADTQYF. The CDR3 nucleotides read TGTGCCAGCAGCTTGATGGGGGAGGGGGCAGATACGCAGTATTTT.

The chain couples TRBV7-6 to TRBJ1-2; 8 nucleotides align to TRBD1. The CDR3 extends over 15 amino acids. V shed 5 bases, J shed 2 bases, and the junction held 7 bases outside the gene matches. Germline CDR1 and CDR2: SGHVS and FNYEAQ. In nucleotides, the CDR3 is TGTGCCAGCAGCCTCGGACAGGGTGGGAACTATGGCTACACCTTC. Protein product: CASSLGQGGNYGYTF.

This clone occurred once. The chain links TRBV11-3 to TRBJ2-5; 7 bases map to TRBD2. This CDR3 is built from 16 residues. V was clipped by 1 base and J by 2 bases; unmatched bases: 7. CDR1 is SGHNT and CDR2 is YENEEA in the germline V gene. The CDR3: CASSLGGGPIQETQYF. Written as DNA, the CDR3 is TGTGCCAGCAGCTTAGGGGGGGGACCGATACAAGAGACCCAGTACTTC.

This CDR3 is CASSLTFGGANQPQHF. Written as DNA, the CDR3 is TGTGCCAGCAGCTTGACGTTCGGGGGAGCCAATCAGCCCCAGCATTTT. The chain carries TRBV7-2 and TRBJ1-5; tentative D call: TRBD1 (5 bases). Germline V CDR1 and CDR2: SGHTA, FQGNSA. This CDR3 has 16 residues. V was cut by 3 bases and J by 3 bases, with 15 bases left in between.

As regards this clone: This could be a read error, since a much larger clone is one nucleotide away. The chain joins TRBV5-4 to TRBJ1-1; 8 bases fit TRBD1. This CDR3 comprises 15 residues. CDR1 and CDR2 (germline): SGHNT, YYREEE (reference sequence). The CDR3 spells CASTRQGQANTEGFF. For the CDR3, the DNA is TGTGCCAGCACGAGACAGGGACAGGCGAACACTGAAGGTTTCTTT. The variable domain in full, completed from reference TRBV5-4 and TRBJ1-1, reads ETGVTQSPTHLIKTRGQQVTLRCSSQSGHNTVSWYQQALGQGPQFIFQYYREEENGRGNFPPRFSGLQFPNYSSELNVNALELDDSALYLCASTRQGQANTEGFFGQGTRLTVV.